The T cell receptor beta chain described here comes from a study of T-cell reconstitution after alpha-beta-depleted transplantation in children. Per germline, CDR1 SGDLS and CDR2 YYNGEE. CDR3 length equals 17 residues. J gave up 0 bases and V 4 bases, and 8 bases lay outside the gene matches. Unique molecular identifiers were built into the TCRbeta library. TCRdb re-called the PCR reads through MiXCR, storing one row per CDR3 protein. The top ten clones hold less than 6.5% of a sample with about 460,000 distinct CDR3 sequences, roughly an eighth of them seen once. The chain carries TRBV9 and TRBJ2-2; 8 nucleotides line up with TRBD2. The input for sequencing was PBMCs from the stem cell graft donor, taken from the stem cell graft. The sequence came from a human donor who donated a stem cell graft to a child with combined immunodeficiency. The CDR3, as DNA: TGTGCCAGCAGCTCCCCAAGCGGGGGTCCGAACACCGGGGAGCTGTTTTTT. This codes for CASSSPSGGPNTGELFF.